This entry lists 10 T cell receptor beta chains sequenced from one sample in a study of blood T cell repertoires in COVID-19. Method: immunoSEQ multiplex PCR; TCRdb's copy keeps in-frame clones and lacks some. The data show approximately 290,000 clones, about 88% seen once. The specimen sequenced was peripheral blood. These receptors all stem from a woman aged 60-75 years with acute or convalescent COVID-19.

The V gene is TRBV5-1, the J gene TRBJ1-6; D ambiguous. The CDR3 covers 13 residues. CDR1 is SGHRS and CDR2 is YFSETQ in the germline V gene. V was trimmed by 0 bases and J by 16 bases, leaving 14 bases between them. CDR3 nucleotide sequence: TGCGCCAGCAGCTTGGAATTGGCGGAGCGGCTCCACTTT. This codes for CASSLELAERLHF.

CDR3 loop: CASSPTGTSDQPQHF. The CDR3 bases are TGTGCCAGCTCACCTACCGGGACATCCGATCAGCCCCAGCATTTT. The chain has TRBV18 and TRBJ1-5; the D gene is possibly TRBD1 (6 bases). Germline V lookup: CDR1 KGHSH, CDR2 LQKENI. V lost 3 bases, J lost 5 bases, and 14 bases lay in between. CDR3 length equals 15 residues.

The chain has TRBV6-1 and TRBJ2-1; TRBD2 matches at 8 bases. Germline lookup yields CDR1 MNHNS and CDR2 SASEGT. This CDR3 region has 17 residues. The junction had 8 bases not matched to a gene; V was cut back by 4 bases and J by 0 bases. DNA of the CDR3: TGTGCCAGCAGTGCTACGGGCGGGAGGAGCTCCTACAATGAGCAGTTCTTC. This sequence encodes CASSATGGRSSYNEQFF.

Note on this clone: This specimen includes other DNA sequences encoding the same CDR3. This chain joins TRBV3-1 (or the pseudogene TRBV3-2) and TRBJ2-1; 10 bases are shared with TRBD2. This CDR3 spans 15 amino acids. The ends lost 1 base at V and 3 bases at J; junction bases unmatched: 0. From germline, CDR1 is LGHDT and CDR2 YNNKEL (reference sequence). CDR3 residues: CASSQGLAGYNEQFF. The CDR3 nucleotides read TGTGCCAGCAGCCAAGGACTAGCGGGCTACAATGAGCAGTTCTTC.

V is TRBV27 and J is TRBJ2-1; 9 positions agree with TRBD1. The V segment lost 3 bases and the J segment 8 bases; nucleotides outside the gene matches: 8. The CDR3 is 15 residues long. CDR1 and CDR2 (germline): MNHEY, SMNVEV (reference sequence). CDR3 region: CASSFETGGKDEQFF. The CDR3 coding sequence is TGTGCCAGCAGTTTCGAGACAGGGGGTAAGGATGAGCAGTTCTTC.

This chain links TRBV6-6 with TRBJ1-2; 10 bases agree with TRBD1. The CDR3 runs to 15 residues. Trimming at V came to 4 bases and at J to 4 bases, leaving 6 bases not matched to a gene. Germline CDR1 reads MNHNY; CDR2 reads SVGAGI (reference sequence). The CDR3 DNA reads TGTGCCAGCAGTTCCGGACAGGGGGTGTTCTATGGCTACACCTTC. Its translation is CASSSGQGVFYGYTF.

V usage is TRBV24-1 and J usage is TRBJ2-1; D is possibly TRBD2 (6 bases). From germline, CDR1 is KGHDR and CDR2 SFDVKD. CDR3 size: 16 residues. Trimming cost V 4 bases and J 5 bases, with 17 bases left between them. CDR3 bases: TGTGCCACCAGTGACTGGGCCGGGACTTTAGACAATGAGCAGTTCTTC. Encoded protein: CATSDWAGTLDNEQFF.

CDR3 DNA sequence: TGTGCCTGGAGACAGGAACTGGGAGGGGCACCCCTCCACTTT. It is translated as CAWRQELGGAPLHF. The gene calls are TRBV30 and TRBJ1-6; possibly TRBD1 for D (5 bases). The CDR3 contains 14 residues. The V and J ends lost 3 bases and 11 bases respectively, with 17 bases between them. Germline CDR1 GTSNPN, CDR2 SVGIG (reference sequence).

This chain links TRBV27 with TRBJ1-6; D ambiguous. The CDR3 covers 14 residues. Germline V gene data show CDR1 as MNHEY and CDR2 as SMNVEV (reference sequence). V gave up 3 bases and J gave up 7 bases, with 10 bases separating them. The CDR3 is CASSFETGNSPLHF. The CDR3 DNA is TGTGCCAGCAGTTTCGAGACGGGGAATTCACCCCTCCACTTT.

The CDR3 nucleotides read TGTGCCAGCAGCTTCGGGGGAAACATTCAGTACTTC. The encoded protein is CASSFGGNIQYF. The rearrangement uses TRBV7-9 and TRBJ2-4; D is possibly TRBD2 (6 bases). The germline V gene has CDR1 SEHNR and CDR2 FQNEAQ (reference sequence). The germline V and J ends were trimmed by 3 bases and 6 bases, with 6 bases remaining between them. The CDR3 covers 12 residues.